The source of this T cell receptor beta chain is a study of T cell responses to AZD1222 COVID-19 vaccine. Study as a whole: Analysis merged second doses at about 4 or about 12 weeks. Study-wide results and limits: Females made up more of the donors, who were largely white British, and clonal diversity may have come out too low.

On this clone: Its specificity is not known.

Clones were read by immunoSEQ multiplex PCR, and TCRdb kept only the in-frame ones, dropping some. The sample shows about 180,000 clones, around 88% of them seen only once. The trim removed 6 bases at V and 0 bases at J, leaving 5 bases unmatched. This CDR3 is 15 amino acids long. Germline V gene lookup returns CDR1 LNHDA and CDR2 SQIVND (reference sequence). The sample was peripheral blood, taken on day 0 of AZD1222 vaccination. The sequence was obtained from an adult in good health. This chain connects TRBV19 to TRBJ2-1; TRBD2 agrees at 7 bases. CDR3 bases: TGTGCCAGTAGGTACGGGAGGAGCTCCTACAATGAGCAGTTCTTC. Its translation: CASRYGRSSYNEQFF. Full variable domain (remainder filled in from reference TRBV19 and TRBJ2-1): DGGITQSPKYLFRKEGQNVTLSCEQNLNHDAMYWYRQDPGQGLRLIYYSQIVNDFQKGDIAEGYSVSREKKESFPLTVTSAQKNPTAFYLCASRYGRSSYNEQFFGPGTRLTVL.